These T cell receptor beta chains were read from a single sample in a study of OX40 agonist ivuxolimab in advanced cancers. Sequencing was performed with immunoSEQ multiplex PCR; in TCRdb, only in-frame clones are kept and a portion is missing. This sample carries roughly 80,000 clones, around 85% of them seen once, and the ten largest clones take around 2%. The sample here was CD4+ or CD8+ T cells sorted from blood, taken in a trial of the OX40 agonist ivuxolimab. The receptors originated from an adult with an advanced solid tumor such as melanoma, head and neck, liver or kidney cancer. Both conserved end residues are part of each CDR3. Each record gives: J gene, V gene, D gene, clone size, CDR3 protein. The D gene is left open where the match is weak. Clone size appears in some rows only: once, few, many, or a class for an expanded clone.

j_call: TRBJ2-4
v_call: TRBV27
d_call: TRBD1
clone_size: .
cdr3_aa: CASSTGQGKNIQYF

j_call: TRBJ2-2
v_call: TRBV9
d_call: .
clone_size: .
cdr3_aa: CASSVGPRWGTGELFF

j_call: TRBJ1-1
v_call: TRBV19
d_call: .
clone_size: .
cdr3_aa: CASSAPWEGNTEAFF

j_call: TRBJ2-5
v_call: TRBV30
d_call: .
clone_size: few
cdr3_aa: CAWSRTVEETQYF

j_call: TRBJ2-1
v_call: TRBV2
d_call: .
clone_size: .
cdr3_aa: CASKSFSYNEQFF

j_call: TRBJ2-6
v_call: TRBV28
d_call: .
clone_size: few
cdr3_aa: CASRKHSGANVLTF

j_call: TRBJ2-7
v_call: TRBV7-2
d_call: .
clone_size: once
cdr3_aa: CASSQVLSFSSYEQYF

j_call: TRBJ2-5
v_call: TRBV7-6
d_call: .
clone_size: once
cdr3_aa: CASTPFGETQYF

j_call: TRBJ2-5
v_call: TRBV19
d_call: .
clone_size: .
cdr3_aa: CASSTAVTAGETQYF

j_call: TRBJ1-2
v_call: TRBV7-2
d_call: .
clone_size: .
cdr3_aa: CASSLADGRGYTF

j_call: TRBJ1-5
v_call: TRBV5-6
d_call: .
clone_size: .
cdr3_aa: CASSLYGFNQPQHF

j_call: TRBJ1-2
v_call: TRBV4-3
d_call: .
clone_size: .
cdr3_aa: CASSLQGGYGYTF

j_call: TRBJ2-1
v_call: TRBV5-4
d_call: .
clone_size: .
cdr3_aa: CASSLNRASYNEQFF

j_call: TRBJ2-4
v_call: TRBV28
d_call: .
clone_size: once
cdr3_aa: CASTAGGGKNIQYF

j_call: TRBJ2-4
v_call: TRBV21-1
d_call: .
clone_size: .
cdr3_aa: CAPQRGAGAKNIQYF

j_call: TRBJ1-1
v_call: TRBV6-5
d_call: TRBD1
clone_size: .
cdr3_aa: CASSYREQGSTEAFF

j_call: TRBJ1-2
v_call: TRBV5-6
d_call: TRBD1
clone_size: .
cdr3_aa: CASSTNPYSGQIYGYTF

j_call: TRBJ2-5
v_call: TRBV11-2
d_call: TRBD1
clone_size: .
cdr3_aa: CASSRGDGQGRETQYF

j_call: TRBJ2-4
v_call: TRBV6-5
d_call: .
clone_size: once
cdr3_aa: CASSGTSLAKNIQYF

j_call: TRBJ2-7
v_call: TRBV9
d_call: TRBD2
clone_size: .
cdr3_aa: CASSVKAGAYEQYF

j_call: TRBJ2-3
v_call: TRBV4-3
d_call: .
clone_size: once
cdr3_aa: CASSQGRGRTDTQYF

j_call: TRBJ2-1
v_call: TRBV6-5
d_call: .
clone_size: .
cdr3_aa: CASSPKQEQFF

j_call: TRBJ2-5
v_call: TRBV4-2
d_call: TRBD2
clone_size: .
cdr3_aa: CASSQAATSGNQETQYF

j_call: TRBJ1-6
v_call: TRBV15
d_call: .
clone_size: .
cdr3_aa: CATSLTGGSSPLHF

j_call: TRBJ1-4
v_call: TRBV4-1
d_call: .
clone_size: .
cdr3_aa: CASSRAVNEKLFF

j_call: TRBJ1-6
v_call: TRBV10-3
d_call: .
clone_size: .
cdr3_aa: CAISESAGRNSPLHF

j_call: TRBJ1-5
v_call: TRBV28
d_call: TRBD1
clone_size: .
cdr3_aa: CASSLPRQGYSNQPQHF

j_call: TRBJ2-5
v_call: TRBV15
d_call: TRBD2
clone_size: .
cdr3_aa: CATSRESGRGQTQYF

j_call: TRBJ1-2
v_call: TRBV29-1
d_call: .
clone_size: .
cdr3_aa: CSVEGGQSFYTF

j_call: TRBJ2-7
v_call: TRBV28
d_call: .
clone_size: .
cdr3_aa: CASIDSGRTYEQYF

j_call: TRBJ2-7
v_call: TRBV2
d_call: .
clone_size: .
cdr3_aa: CASSEGTETYEQYF

j_call: TRBJ1-1
v_call: TRBV4-1
d_call: .
clone_size: .
cdr3_aa: CASSHTGHRNTEAFF

j_call: TRBJ1-6
v_call: TRBV11-2
d_call: TRBD1
clone_size: .
cdr3_aa: CASSDRVGPDPPLHF

j_call: TRBJ1-5
v_call: TRBV30
d_call: .
clone_size: .
cdr3_aa: CAYGRDLNQPQHF

j_call: TRBJ2-1
v_call: TRBV6-1
d_call: .
clone_size: .
cdr3_aa: CASSGLATLPYNEQFF

j_call: TRBJ1-2
v_call: TRBV27
d_call: .
clone_size: .
cdr3_aa: CASSLSPGGGYTF

j_call: TRBJ1-5
v_call: TRBV5-6
d_call: .
clone_size: .
cdr3_aa: CASSLDQGPNQPQHF

j_call: TRBJ2-2
v_call: TRBV4-2
d_call: TRBD1
clone_size: .
cdr3_aa: CASSQDGTGNTGELFF

j_call: TRBJ1-1
v_call: TRBV5-8
d_call: .
clone_size: .
cdr3_aa: CASSLAQVNTEAFF

j_call: TRBJ2-1
v_call: TRBV5-6
d_call: .
clone_size: .
cdr3_aa: CASSLLWDIYNEQFF